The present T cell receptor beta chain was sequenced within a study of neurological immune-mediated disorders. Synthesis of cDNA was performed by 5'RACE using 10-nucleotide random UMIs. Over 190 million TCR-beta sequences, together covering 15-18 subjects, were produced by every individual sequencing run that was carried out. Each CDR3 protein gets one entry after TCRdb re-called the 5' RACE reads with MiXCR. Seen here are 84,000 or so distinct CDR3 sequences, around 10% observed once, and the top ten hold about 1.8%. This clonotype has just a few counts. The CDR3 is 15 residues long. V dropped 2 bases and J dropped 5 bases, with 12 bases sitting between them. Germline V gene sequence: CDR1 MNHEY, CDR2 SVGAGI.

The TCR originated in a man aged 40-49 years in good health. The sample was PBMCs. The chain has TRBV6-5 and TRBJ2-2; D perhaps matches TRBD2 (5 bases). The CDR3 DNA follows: TGTGCCAGCAGTTACGGGGAGAGCTTGACCGGGGAGCTGTTTTTT. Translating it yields CASSYGESLTGELFF.